Shown below are 8 T cell receptor beta chains from a single sample sequenced in a study of blood T cells in healthy people across ages. Through a sample-barcoded 5' primer and a J-beta primer mix, a second PCR was run for 7 to 11 cycles. TCRdb passed the 5' RACE reads through MiXCR, listing each CDR3 protein once. The sample records approximately 690,000 distinct CDR3 sequences, roughly 43% being singletons. Sequenced sample: blood. The receptors were sampled from a man older than 75 in good health.

The genes are TRBV7-9 and TRBJ1-5; tentative D call: TRBD1 (5 bases). Trimming left V 5 bases short and J 4 bases short, with 18 bases between. There are 16 residues in the CDR3. Germline loops: CDR1 SEHNR, CDR2 FQNEAQ (reference sequence). The CDR3 sequence: CASSRDRGKGNQPQHF. The CDR3, as DNA: TGTGCCAGCAGCCGGGACCGAGGAAAGGGGAATCAGCCCCAGCATTTT.

J is TRBJ1-6 and V is TRBV4-3, with TRBD1 matching over 7 bases. The length of the CDR3 is 15 residues. Germline-derived CDR1 and CDR2 are LGHNA and YSLEER. Trimming removed 0 bases from V and 13 bases from J; junction bases left unmatched: 9. DNA of the CDR3: TGCGCCAGCAGCCAAGATATAAATTCGGGACAGCCCCTCCACTTT. Translated: CASSQDINSGQPLHF.

This clonotype was counted between two and nine times. The chain joins TRBV6-2 or TRBV6-3 to TRBJ2-7, with D tentatively TRBD2 (6 bases). Germline CDR1 MNHEY, CDR2 SVGEGT. The CDR3 consists of 15 residues. With 10 bases removed from V and 5 bases from J, the gap between germline ends came to 24 bases. The CDR3: CATLTRRDRRDEQYF. The DNA for the CDR3 is TGTGCCACCTTAACTAGGAGGGACCGGAGGGACGAGCAGTACTTC.

There are many counts of this clonotype. The genes are TRBV7-2 and TRBJ2-1; weak D call: TRBD2 (6 bases). Germline V lookup: CDR1 SGHTA, CDR2 FQGNSA. The germline V and J ends were trimmed by 5 bases and 2 bases, with 13 bases remaining between them. This CDR3 comprises 15 residues. The CDR3 loop reads CASSPGGRTYNEQFF. The CDR3 nucleotides read TGTGCCAGCAGCCCAGGAGGGAGGACCTACAATGAGCAGTTCTTC.

The sample holds a few counts of this clonotype. The gene calls are TRBV20-1 and TRBJ2-1, with 8 bases that match TRBD2. This CDR3 comprises 15 residues. The trim removed 5 bases at V and 5 bases at J, leaving 11 bases unmatched. Germline-derived CDR1 and CDR2 are DFQATT and SNEGSKA (reference sequence). Written as DNA, the CDR3 is TGCAGTGCTCCCACCGGGGGGGGGTCTCACAATGAGCAGTTCTTC. Its protein product is CSAPTGGGSHNEQFF.

V and J are TRBV20-1 and TRBJ2-7; 7 positions match TRBD2. J lost 7 bases, V lost 4 bases, and 10 bases had no gene match. CDR1 and CDR2 (germline): DFQATT, SNEGSKA (reference sequence). The CDR3 contains 13 residues. CDR3 DNA sequence: TGCAGTGCTACCAGCGGGATGGTTATAGAGCAGTACTTC. Amino acid sequence: CSATSGMVIEQYF.

This clonotype has only one observation. V usage is TRBV19 and J usage is TRBJ2-5, with 8 bases identical to TRBD2. CDR3 length: 14 residues. The V gene end was trimmed by 5 bases and the J gene end by 11 bases; junction bases not matched to a gene: 13. Germline loops: CDR1 LNHDA, CDR2 SQIVND (reference sequence). CDR3 nucleotide sequence: TGTGCCAGTAGTCCCCTAGCGGGCGCAAATGAGCAGTACTTC. Its protein product is CASSPLAGANEQYF.

This clonotype was detected a few times. This chain joins TRBV7-2 and TRBJ2-5; 11 bases line up with TRBD2. The ends lost 2 bases at V and 3 bases at J; junction bases unmatched: 8. Germline V CDR1 and CDR2: SGHTA, FQGNSA. There are 17 residues in the CDR3. The CDR3 region is CASSLSPGLAVKETQYF. As DNA, the CDR3 is TGTGCCAGCAGCTTATCACCGGGACTAGCGGTCAAAGAGACCCAGTACTTC.